This TCR beta chain was identified in a study of molecular identifiers for immune sequencing clone quantification. Study-wide background: In replicates, RNA from roughly 21,000 or 96,000 naive CD8 cells was divided five ways and four parts were sequenced.

V shed 2 bases and J shed 2 bases, with 6 bases lying between them. CDR3 size: 13 residues. Germline V CDR1 and CDR2: MNHEY, SMNVEV (reference sequence). TCRdb re-called the PCR reads with MiXCR, one entry per CDR3 protein. The sample yields 60,000 to 65,000 distinct CDR3 sequences, around a fifth seen once. Libraries used roughly 20,000 to 1,100,000 sorted naive CD8 T cells and 10%, 30% or 50% RNA input. This clonotype was recorded at least ten times. Sequenced material: naive CD8+ T cells from blood, with Jurkat cell RNA spiked in. Stated subset: FACS-sorted CD8+CD4-CCR7+CD45RA+ naive T cells. The genes are TRBV27 and TRBJ1-2, with a weak D call TRBD1 (6 bases). The receptor's source is a human donor in good health. Some libraries in this study had Jurkat cell RNA spiked in. In DNA, the CDR3 is TGTGCCAGCAGTTTAACAGGGAACTATGGCTACACCTTC. Translating gives CASSLTGNYGYTF.